This entry lists 32 T cell receptor beta chains sequenced from one sample in a study of CD4 T cells in relation to SARS-CoV-2 and coronaviruses. Using immunoSEQ multiplex PCR, the repertoire was profiled, and TCRdb retains in-frame clones only, with some absent. The sample contains about 37,000 clones, around 82% of which appear only once. For these TCRs, the target antigens are not known. The sequencing sample was made of naive CD4+ T cells from PBMCs, cultured in vitro. The sample's subset: naive CD4+ T cells isolated by negative enrichment. The receptors originated from an adult with COVID-19.

V is TRBV6-6 and J is TRBJ2-7; TRBD2 matches at 8 bases. This CDR3 region has 15 residues. Germline V gene data show CDR1 as MNHNY and CDR2 as SVGAGI (reference sequence). The trim removed 1 base at V and 2 bases at J, leaving 4 bases unmatched. The chain's CDR3 is CASSYLTSATYEQYF. CDR3 DNA: TGTGCCAGCAGTTACTTGACTAGCGCTACCTACGAGCAGTACTTC.

V and J are TRBV30 and TRBJ1-2; possible D gene TRBD1, 6 bases. Deletions cut 4 bases from V and 7 bases from J, with 16 bases between. The CDR3 is made up of 13 amino acids. From germline, CDR1 is GTSNPN and CDR2 SVGIG (reference sequence). CDR3 coding DNA: TGTGCCTGGAAAGGACAGAGGGGGGGTGGCTACACCTTC. This translates into CAWKGQRGGGYTF.

J is TRBJ1-5 and V is TRBV28, with D possibly matching TRBD1 (5 bases). The CDR3 covers 13 residues. Per the germline V gene, CDR1 is MDHEN and CDR2 is SYDVKM. V lost 6 bases, J lost 5 bases, and 11 bases lay in between. The CDR3 coding sequence is TGTGCCAGCAGCGACAGTACCGATCAGCCCCAGCATTTT. Translating gives CASSDSTDQPQHF.

The chain combines TRBV6-5 with TRBJ2-7; D may be TRBD2 (5 bases). The germline gives CDR1 MNHEY, CDR2 SVGAGI. This CDR3 has 14 amino acids. The V and J ends lost 9 bases and 3 bases respectively, with 18 bases between them. The CDR3 DNA reads as TGTGCCAGTTGTCCGGGGTCTGGGTTCTACGAGCAGTACTTC. Translating gives CASCPGSGFYEQYF.

V is TRBV6-6 and J is TRBJ2-4; 8 bases are shared with TRBD1. This CDR3 has 16 amino acids. J gave up 7 bases and V 2 bases, and 10 bases lay outside the gene matches. CDR1 MNHNY and CDR2 SVGAGI come from the germline V gene (reference sequence). CDR3 residues: CASSYTGGVRSNIQYF. In DNA form, the CDR3 reads TGTGCCAGCAGTTACACAGGGGGTGTTCGGTCGAACATTCAGTACTTC.

The chain recombines TRBV19 with TRBJ2-3; no firm D call. The CDR3 totals 16 residues. V was pared by 1 base and J by 8 bases, with 19 bases between. Germline CDR1 LNHDA, CDR2 SQIVND (reference sequence). CDR3 sequence: CASSIVRTFEWATQYF. CDR3 nucleotide sequence: TGTGCCAGTAGTATAGTCCGGACCTTTGAGTGGGCTACGCAGTATTTT.

V and J are TRBV21-1 and TRBJ2-7; TRBD2 reflects the table's D call only, with no check against the DNA. TRBV21-1 is assigned pseudogene status. The CDR3 has 15 residues. For the CDR3, the DNA is TGTGCCAGCAGCACCTATCTGGGGAGGGGTTACGAGCAGTACTTC. Translated: CASSTYLGRGYEQYF.

CDR3 sequence (DNA): TGTGCCAGCAGCCACAACTACGAGCAGTACTTC. This gives the protein CASSHNYEQYF. The chain employs TRBV3-1 (or the pseudogene TRBV3-2) and TRBJ2-7; D gene ambiguous. Germline V lookup: CDR1 LGHDT, CDR2 YNNKEL (reference sequence). Deletions cut 3 bases from V and 3 bases from J, with 3 bases between. The CDR3 runs 11 residues.

This chain connects TRBV6-2 or TRBV6-3 to TRBJ1-4, with D possibly matching TRBD1 (5 bases). CDR3 size: 15 residues. CDR1 and CDR2 (germline): MNHEY, SVGEGT. The V end lost 5 bases, the J end lost 2 bases, and 12 bases lay between the germline ends. CDR3 residues: CASSQSGVTNEKLFF. The CDR3 DNA reads TGTGCCAGCAGTCAGTCGGGGGTGACTAATGAAAAACTGTTTTTT.

The chain combines TRBV5-6 with TRBJ2-1; possible D gene TRBD2, 5 bases. Germline CDR1 reads SGHDT; CDR2 reads YYEEEE. V was pared by 0 bases and J by 5 bases, with 12 bases between. This CDR3 has 15 residues. This CDR3 is CASSLVEDFNNEQFF. The CDR3 DNA is TGTGCCAGCAGCTTGGTGGAGGATTTCAACAATGAGCAGTTCTTC.

V and J are TRBV19 and TRBJ2-1; D remains unclear. CDR1 is LNHDA and CDR2 is SQIVND in the germline V gene (reference sequence). Deletions cut 5 bases from V and 4 bases from J, with 24 bases between. The CDR3 extends over 18 amino acids. The CDR3 protein is CASSSHVGAELFYNEQFF. For the CDR3, the DNA is TGTGCCAGTAGTTCTCACGTAGGAGCTGAACTATTTTACAATGAGCAGTTCTTC.

This clone has only a few counts. The J gene is TRBJ1-1, the V gene TRBV5-5; D gene unclear. Germline lookup yields CDR1 SGHKS and CDR2 YYEKEE (reference sequence). The CDR3 length is 14 residues. Trimming removed 4 bases from V and 1 base from J, with 11 bases in between. CDR3 sequence reads: CASSGYYGNTEAFF. CDR3 coding DNA: TGTGCCAGCAGCGGATACTACGGGAACACTGAAGCTTTCTTT. Based on the CDR3 plus reference TRBV5-5 and TRBJ1-1, the full variable domain is DAGVTQSPTHLIKTRGQQVTLRCSPISGHKSVSWYQQVLGQGPQFIFQYYEKEERGRGNFPDRFSARQFPNYSSELNVNALLLGDSALYLCASSGYYGNTEAFFGQGTRLTVV.

The rearrangement links TRBV10-3 to TRBJ2-7; tentatively, D is TRBD1 or TRBD2 (6 bases each). Germline V gene data show CDR1 as ENHRY and CDR2 as SYGVKD. Trimming took off 10 bases at V and 2 bases at J, with 12 bases between the two ends. The CDR3 covers 12 residues. CDR3 loop: CATRGETYEQYF. CDR3 nucleotides: TGTGCCACTAGGGGGGAGACCTACGAGCAGTACTTC.

This rearrangement joins TRBV4-3 to TRBJ2-1; 13 bases line up with TRBD2. The CDR3 has 15 residues. V was pared by 4 bases and J by 7 bases, with 4 bases of the junction left unmatched. In germline, CDR1 is LGHNA, CDR2 YSLEER. The CDR3 coding sequence is TGCGCCAGCAGCCTCACTAGCGGGGGGGGGAATGAGCAGTTCTTC. Its protein is CASSLTSGGGNEQFF.

This rearrangement joins TRBV5-4 to TRBJ1-2; D is undetermined. The CDR3 runs 12 residues. Trimming removed 4 bases from V and 4 bases from J, with 8 bases in between. Germline V gene sequence: CDR1 SGHNT, CDR2 YYREEE (reference sequence). The CDR3 loop is CASSGEGYGYTF. CDR3 nucleotide sequence: TGTGCCAGCAGCGGCGAGGGCTATGGCTACACCTTC. Variable domain in full (rest from reference TRBV5-4 and TRBJ1-2): ETGVTQSPTHLIKTRGQQVTLRCSSQSGHNTVSWYQQALGQGPQFIFQYYREEENGRGNFPPRFSGLQFPNYSSELNVNALELDDSALYLCASSGEGYGYTFGSGTRLTVV.

This clone came up a few times. The V gene is TRBV7-2, the J gene TRBJ2-1, with 9 bases that match TRBD2. Trimming removed 3 bases from V and 8 bases from J; junction bases left unmatched: 5. Germline lookup yields CDR1 SGHTA and CDR2 FQGNSA. The CDR3 extends over 14 amino acids. The chain's CDR3 is CASSFLAGRYEQFF. The DNA for the CDR3 is TGTGCCAGCAGCTTTCTAGCGGGAAGATATGAGCAGTTCTTC.

V usage is TRBV9 and J usage is TRBJ2-3, with 10 bases fitting TRBD1. Germline CDR1 and CDR2: SGDLS and YYNGEE. The CDR3 extends over 21 amino acids. V trimming: 0 bases; J trimming: 6 bases; junction bases outside the gene matches: 22. CDR3 sequence: CASSVGDRGLSVGVEGDTQYF. CDR3 sequence (DNA): TGTGCCAGCAGCGTAGGGGACAGGGGATTGTCTGTGGGAGTAGAGGGGGATACGCAGTATTTT.

This chain connects TRBV28 to TRBJ1-1; 10 bases are a match to TRBD1. This CDR3 comprises 16 residues. The V segment lost 5 bases and the J segment 3 bases; nucleotides outside the gene matches: 9. Per germline, CDR1 MDHEN and CDR2 SYDVKM. CDR3 region: CASSTGTGVADTEAFF. CDR3 bases: TGTGCCAGCAGTACCGGGACAGGGGTGGCGGACACTGAAGCTTTCTTT.

V and J are TRBV11-2 and TRBJ1-4; D not resolved. The germline gives CDR1 SGHAT, CDR2 FQNNGV. The CDR3 has 13 amino acids. Trimming removed 3 bases from V and 7 bases from J, with 9 bases in between. In DNA, the CDR3 is TGTGCCAGCAGCTTGGGTAGGGCTGAAAAACTGTTTTTT. Protein sequence: CASSLGRAEKLFF.

The chain employs TRBV18 and TRBJ2-5, with D tentatively TRBD1 (5 bases). This CDR3 region has 14 residues. The V gene's germline CDR1 is KGHSH and CDR2 LQKENI. The ends were cut back, 2 bases at V and 1 base at J, with 8 bases in the middle. CDR3 loop: CASSPRQIQETQYF. Here the CDR3 DNA reads TGTGCCAGCTCACCAAGACAGATCCAAGAGACCCAGTACTTC.

This chain joins TRBV19 and TRBJ2-7; D uncertain. V lost 8 bases, J lost 0 bases, and 14 bases lay in between. The germline CDR1 and CDR2 sequences are LNHDA and SQIVND (reference sequence). This CDR3 is 14 amino acids long. The CDR3 DNA is TGTGCCAGTTCAACCGCTAGTAGCTCCTACGAGCAGTACTTC. Translation: CASSTASSSYEQYF.

This clone appeared a single time. The rearrangement joins TRBV24-1 to TRBJ2-1; tentatively, D is TRBD1 (6 bases). This CDR3 comprises 16 residues. Germline CDR1 KGHDR, CDR2 SFDVKD. V lost 4 bases to trimming and J lost 9 bases, with 21 bases between them. The CDR3: CATSDTQGKDYGEQFF. CDR3 sequence (DNA): TGTGCCACCAGTGACACCCAGGGGAAAGATTACGGTGAGCAGTTCTTC.

V gene TRBV18 combines with J gene TRBJ2-2, with TRBD2 matching over 11 bases. The CDR3 extends over 18 amino acids. Germline values: CDR1 KGHSH, CDR2 LQKENI. V dropped 4 bases and J dropped 4; count of bases not matched to a gene: 11. CDR3 protein: CASSQSLAGGPGTGELFF. The CDR3 DNA sequence: TGTGCCAGCTCACAGAGCCTAGCGGGAGGCCCGGGCACCGGGGAGCTGTTTTTT.

The chain joins TRBV3-1 (or the pseudogene TRBV3-2) to TRBJ2-5, with TRBD1 matching 7 bases. Germline V lookup: CDR1 LGHDT, CDR2 YNNKEL (reference sequence). Trimming took 4 bases from V and 4 from J; bases not matched to a gene: 6. The CDR3 has 14 residues. CDR3 sequence (DNA): TGTGCCAGCAGCCGAGGGGGCGCGTCAGAGACCCAGTACTTC. Amino acid sequence: CASSRGGASETQYF.

This clone was found a few times. V and J are TRBV7-9 and TRBJ1-6; 8 bases are shared with TRBD1. V lost 5 bases and J lost 1; bases outside the gene matches: 10. The length of the CDR3 is 18 residues. From germline, CDR1 is SEHNR and CDR2 FQNEAQ (reference sequence). This CDR3 is CASSRQGNVISYNSPLHF. The CDR3 bases are TGTGCCAGCAGCCGACAGGGGAATGTAATATCCTATAATTCACCCCTCCACTTT.

The chain uses TRBV10-3 and TRBJ2-2, with D perhaps matching TRBD1 (5 bases). There are 14 residues in the CDR3. The V end was cut by 3 bases, the J end by 5 bases, with 10 bases between. Germline CDR1 and CDR2: ENHRY and SYGVKD. The DNA of the CDR3 is TGTGCCATCAGTGAAGGGGTGGTGACCGGGGAGCTGTTTTTT. Amino acids: CAISEGVVTGELFF.

The rearrangement uses TRBV12-5 and TRBJ2-1; TRBD2 matches at 11 bases. This CDR3 is built from 12 residues. J lost 15 bases, V lost 7 bases, and 8 bases had no gene match. CDR1 and CDR2 (germline): LGHNT, FRNRAP. DNA of the CDR3: TGTGCTAGTGCCGAGGGACTAGCGGATCGGTTCTTC. Amino acids: CASAEGLADRFF.

A single count supports this clone. The gene calls are TRBV6-5 and TRBJ2-5, with D possibly TRBD2 on 5 matching bases. Trimming removed 5 bases at V and 4 bases at J, with 14 bases between. Germline values: CDR1 MNHEY, CDR2 SVGAGI. CDR3 length: 14 residues. The DNA of the CDR3 is TGTGCCAGCAGTCCTCTCGGGGTGGGAGAGACCCAGTACTTC. Amino acids: CASSPLGVGETQYF.

This clone was seen a single time. This rearrangement joins TRBV7-2 to TRBJ2-7; D is perhaps TRBD1 (6 bases). Germline V gene sequence: CDR1 SGHTA, CDR2 FQGNSA. Trimming left V 4 bases short and J 0 bases short, with 13 bases between. This CDR3 contains 15 residues. CDR3 nucleotide sequence: TGTGCCAGCAGCTCCGCCGGACAGAGCTCCTACGAGCAGTACTTC. Protein sequence: CASSSAGQSSYEQYF.

This chain joins TRBV19 and TRBJ2-4, with D perhaps TRBD2 (6 bases). V was pared by 7 bases and J by 0 bases, with 19 bases between. Germline V gives CDR1 LNHDA, CDR2 SQIVND (reference sequence). The CDR3 is made up of 17 amino acids. The chain's CDR3 is CASKETYGTLAKNIQYF. The CDR3 DNA follows: TGTGCCAGTAAAGAGACCTACGGGACTTTAGCCAAAAACATTCAGTACTTC.

This chain links TRBV5-1 with TRBJ2-1, with 8 bases identical to TRBD2. J was trimmed by 8 bases and V by 0 bases; bases with no gene match: 7. The length of the CDR3 is 15 residues. The germline gives CDR1 SGHRS, CDR2 YFSETQ. CDR3 loop: CASSLAAGDFDEQFF. DNA of the CDR3: TGCGCCAGCAGCTTGGCAGCGGGAGATTTCGATGAGCAGTTCTTC.

V usage is TRBV13 and J usage is TRBJ2-4, with a possible D match to TRBD1 (6 bases). Germline CDR1 PRHDT, CDR2 FYEKMQ (reference sequence). The CDR3 loop spans 15 amino acids. V dropped 5 bases and J dropped 1 base, with 12 bases sitting between them. In DNA, the CDR3 is TGTGCCAGCAGCCTCGTAACAGGGGCCAAAAACATTCAGTACTTC. This gives the protein CASSLVTGAKNIQYF.